Described below is a single TCR beta chain sequence and its context. This sample includes further DNA sequences coding for the same CDR3. The entry originates in a study of cytomegalovirus exposure and HLA in healthy donors. The PCR ran on 60 Vbeta and 13 Jbeta primers. Sequencing used immunoSEQ multiplex PCR; TCRdb keeps in-frame clones, though not all of them. Of 160,000 or so clones in the sample, roughly 88% were seen once. Germline assignment: CDR1 SGHRS and CDR2 YFSETQ. Trimming removed 4 bases from V and 0 bases from J, with 8 bases in between. The CDR3 spans 14 residues. The source of this sequence is a woman under 30 in good health and CMV-seronegative. V is TRBV5-1 and J is TRBJ1-3; no definite D call. The sequenced sample consisted of PBMCs. CDR3 amino acids: CASSLGSSGNTIYF. CDR3 DNA: TGCGCCAGCAGCCTGGGGAGCTCTGGAAACACCATATATTTT.